Sequencing of this T cell receptor (beta chain) was carried out in a study of blood T cell repertoires in COVID-19. Study details: From T cells, B-cell-depleted T cells, or PBMCs came the material, which was cDNA or gDNA.

Original handling: Amplification of reference gene primers was used by the study to estimate nucleated cell counts. The data were produced by immunoSEQ multiplex PCR, yet TCRdb's version contains in-frame clones alone and is incomplete. D and trimming were read from the DNA, whereas the V and J calls and clone size are those reported in that table. The data contain 450,000 to 500,000 clones, 87% of them singletons. The V and J ends lost 2 bases and 1 base, in that order; junction bases with no gene match: 2. The CDR3 loop spans 14 amino acids. Germline lookup yields CDR1 SGHRS and CDR2 YFSETQ. Each participant's cohort was designated according to participant-reported clinical history. Comment on this clone: At the DNA level, this CDR3 is encoded by other sequences in the same sample as well.

The genes are TRBV5-1 and TRBJ2-5; 7 bases fit TRBD1. Sequenced: PBMCs or T cells enriched from blood (not recorded which). This clonotype was obtained from a woman aged 18 to 35 who had recovered from COVID-19. The CDR3 DNA reads TGCGCCAGCAGCTTAGGACAGGCCCAAGAGACCCAGTACTTC. Protein product: CASSLGQAQETQYF.